This passage covers 6 T cell receptor beta chains from one sample sequenced in a study of blood T cell repertoires in COVID-19. Sequencing used immunoSEQ multiplex PCR; TCRdb keeps in-frame clones, though not all of them. The sample contains approximately 160,000 clones, 77% of which appear only once. Sequenced: peripheral blood. The receptors shown here come from a man between 65 and 85 years old with acute or convalescent COVID-19.

V usage is TRBV6-1 and J usage is TRBJ1-1; a weak D match, TRBD1 (5 bases). CDR3 length: 15 amino acids. Germline values: CDR1 MNHNS, CDR2 SASEGT. V was pared by 1 base and J by 2 bases, with 11 bases between. CDR3 DNA: TGTGCCAGCAGTGAAGTTCCACAGGTTAACACTGAAGCTTTCTTT. Protein product: CASSEVPQVNTEAFF.

This clone was counted between two and nine times. The sample has other DNA sequences that encode this CDR3 too. The J gene is TRBJ2-7, the V gene TRBV7-2; weak D call: TRBD2 (5 bases). The CDR3 spans 12 residues. Trimming stripped 5 bases from V and 3 bases from J, with 8 bases between. Germline V gene sequence: CDR1 SGHTA, CDR2 FQGNSA. CDR3 region: CASSLTSYEQYF. The CDR3 DNA follows: TGTGCCAGCAGCCTTACTAGCTACGAGCAGTACTTC.

This chain connects TRBV5-4 to TRBJ1-2; tentative D call: TRBD1 (6 bases). Deletions cut 7 bases from V and 6 bases from J, with 16 bases between. The germline V gene has CDR1 SGHNT and CDR2 YYREEE (reference sequence). The CDR3 has 13 amino acids. The CDR3 here is CASRRQGSDGYTF. The CDR3 DNA reads as TGTGCCAGCCGCCGCCAGGGGTCCGATGGCTACACCTTC.

V and J are TRBV5-5 and TRBJ2-7; D might be TRBD2 (6 bases). V lost 4 bases, J lost 5 bases, and 16 bases lay in between. The CDR3 has 14 residues. The V gene's germline CDR1 is SGHKS and CDR2 YYEKEE (reference sequence). CDR3 loop: CASSRELSRHEQYF. The CDR3 region has the DNA TGTGCCAGCAGCCGGGAGCTCTCTCGGCACGAGCAGTACTTC.

This chain links TRBV15 with TRBJ2-7; TRBD2 is a possible D gene (6 bases). With 0 bases removed from V and 2 bases from J, the gap between germline ends came to 14 bases. From germline, CDR1 is LNHNV and CDR2 YYDKDF (reference sequence). The CDR3 consists of 16 residues. CDR3 nucleotide sequence: TGTGCCACCAGCAGAGATTTCCCGGGGGTGGCCTACGAGCAGTACTTC. This sequence encodes CATSRDFPGVAYEQYF.

The rearrangement links TRBV5-1 to TRBJ2-1; 7 nucleotides line up with TRBD2. V was pared by 2 bases and J by 4 bases, with 3 bases of the junction left unmatched. This CDR3 has 14 residues. Germline V CDR1 and CDR2: SGHRS, YFSETQ. Here the CDR3 DNA reads TGCGCCAGCAGCTTCGATAGCGGGTACAATGAGCAGTTCTTC. It encodes CASSFDSGYNEQFF.